This T cell receptor (beta chain) was retrieved from a study of low-dose radiotherapy and immunotherapy resistance in tumors. In the study overall: Every 2 weeks, cohort 1 got 0.5 Gy, reaching 6.5 Gy to the planning target volume.

This CDR3 comprises 15 residues. Trimming removed 4 bases from V and 5 bases from J, with 18 bases in between. Per the germline V gene, CDR1 is SGHAT and CDR2 is FQNNGV. Covering alpha and beta chains, TRAV- and TRBV-specific primers were used for the first-strand cDNA. A constant-region primer paired with the V-primer adapter amplified TCRs over about 19 PCR cycles. TCRdb re-called the reads through MiXCR, storing one row per CDR3 protein. The sample lists about 39,000 distinct CDR3 sequences, about 28% seen once, with around 3.5% in the top ten. The time point denotes: before trial treatment. Treatment combined nivolumab, ipilimumab, aspirin, low-dose cyclophosphamide and low-dose radiotherapy in a dose-escalation trial.

This clonotype was obtained from a male donor with gallbladder cancer. The chain joins TRBV11-2 to TRBJ2-7, with a possible D match to TRBD2 (6 bases). Sequenced material: PBMCs, taken before treatment. The CDR3 loop reads CASSSRGGIGDEQYF. In nucleotides, the CDR3 is TGTGCCAGCAGCTCGAGAGGCGGGATTGGTGACGAGCAGTACTTC.